These 14 T cell receptor beta chains were all obtained from the same sample, sequenced in a study of blood T cell repertoires in COVID-19 (TCRdb year 2020). The library was produced with the immunoSEQ multiplex PCR assay. The table was pulled from immuneACCESS by TCRdb, which kept in-frame rearrangements only. Such tables lose some clones; where checked, under half of the loss comes from unresolved V genes, and the rest has no known cause. In this sample the table shows approximately 140,000 clones, 84% of which occur a single time. The ten largest clones take up about 5.5% of the sample. The sequencing input was PBMCs or T cells enriched from blood (not recorded which). The receptor set was obtained from a middle-aged man with acute COVID-19.

The chain recombines TRBV10-1 with TRBJ1-1, with D possibly being TRBD1 (6 bases). The germline gives CDR1 WNHNN, CDR2 SYGVQD (reference sequence). This CDR3 spans 15 amino acids. V lost 5 bases and J lost 0, with 13 bases in between. As DNA, the CDR3 is TGCGCCAGCAGTCAAACCCAGGGGATGAACACTGAAGCTTTCTTT. It codes for CASSQTQGMNTEAFF.

The V gene is TRBV10-3, the J gene TRBJ2-7; 9 nucleotides align to TRBD1. The germline gives CDR1 ENHRY, CDR2 SYGVKD. The CDR3 has 15 residues. V lost 7 bases, J lost 4 bases, and 11 bases stayed unmatched. This CDR3 is CAITPRDRDWYEQYF. Here the CDR3 DNA reads TGTGCCATCACTCCCCGGGACAGGGATTGGTACGAGCAGTACTTC.

The chain couples TRBV15 to TRBJ2-7, with 9 nucleotides matching TRBD2. Looked up from germline, CDR1 is LNHNV and CDR2 is YYDKDF (reference sequence). The CDR3 spans 14 residues. V lost 0 bases, J lost 4 bases, and 1 base stayed unmatched. The chain's CDR3 is CATSREAGGYEQYF. The CDR3 nucleotides are TGTGCCACCAGCAGAGAAGCGGGGGGTTACGAGCAGTACTTC.

This chain links TRBV15 with TRBJ2-4, with 10 nucleotides matching TRBD2. V shed 3 bases and J 7 bases; nucleotides not matched to a gene: 9. There are 16 residues in the CDR3. In germline, CDR1 is LNHNV, CDR2 YYDKDF (reference sequence). The CDR3 loop is CATSRDLAGGGNIQYF. In nucleotides, the CDR3 is TGTGCCACCAGCAGGGATTTAGCGGGGGGAGGGAACATTCAGTACTTC.

The chain carries TRBV5-1 and TRBJ2-1; 10 bases map to TRBD2. This CDR3 contains 17 residues. Per the germline V gene, CDR1 is SGHRS and CDR2 is YFSETQ. V lost 5 bases to trimming and J lost 1 base; unmatched junction nucleotides: 9. Here the CDR3 reads CASRFGPSGRSYNEQFF. CDR3 DNA: TGCGCCAGCAGGTTCGGTCCTAGCGGGAGATCCTACAATGAGCAGTTCTTC.

This clone has just a few counts. The gene calls are TRBV20-1 and TRBJ2-1, with TRBD2 matching over 7 bases. From germline, CDR1 is DFQATT and CDR2 SNEGSKA (reference sequence). The CDR3 length is 11 residues. The junction had 6 bases not matched to a gene; V was cut back by 6 bases and J by 10 bases. Written as DNA, the CDR3 is TGCAGTGCGAGCGGGGTGGCGGAGCAGTTCTTC. It yields the protein CSASGVAEQFF.

Only a few counts were recorded for this clone. The rearrangement joins TRBV4-1 to TRBJ2-2; 9 bases are shared with TRBD2. V lost 4 bases to trimming and J lost 6 bases; unmatched junction nucleotides: 9. From germline, CDR1 is MGHRA and CDR2 YSYEKL. This CDR3 spans 16 amino acids. Here the CDR3 DNA reads TGCGCCAGCAGCCCTGGTTTAGCGGGAGTATCCGGGGAGCTGTTTTTT. This gives the protein CASSPGLAGVSGELFF.

Only one count was recorded for this clone. The genes are TRBV24-1 and TRBJ2-1, with D perhaps matching TRBD2 (5 bases). CDR1 and CDR2 (germline): KGHDR, SFDVKD. The CDR3 sequence is 17 residues long. Trimming cost V 4 bases and J 4 bases, with 19 bases left between them. CDR3 sequence reads: CATSDSGVEIGYNEQFF. The CDR3 coding sequence is TGTGCCACCAGTGACTCCGGGGTCGAAATTGGGTACAATGAGCAGTTCTTC.

V and J are TRBV19 and TRBJ2-3; the D gene is possibly TRBD2 (5 bases). This CDR3 has 14 amino acids. V was cut by 9 bases and J by 4 bases, with 17 bases left in between. Germline loops: CDR1 LNHDA, CDR2 SQIVND (reference sequence). The CDR3 DNA sequence: TGTGCCAGCACTAGGACCTCCGTTTCAGATACGCAGTATTTT. This translates into CASTRTSVSDTQYF.

The V and J genes are TRBV12-3 or TRBV12-4 and TRBJ1-3; the D is unclear. V was trimmed by 1 base and J by 12 bases, leaving 10 bases between them. This CDR3 spans 12 amino acids. The DNA for the CDR3 is TGTGCCAGCAGTTTAGACTCTTTATACATATATTTT. The encoded protein is CASSLDSLYIYF.

The rearrangement links TRBV6-5 to TRBJ2-7; D may be TRBD2 (5 bases). The CDR3 runs 15 residues. Germline CDR1 MNHEY, CDR2 SVGAGI. V dropped 5 bases and J dropped 0 bases, with 14 bases sitting between them. CDR3 in amino acids: CASSRRTASSYEQYF. DNA for the CDR3: TGTGCCAGCAGTAGGCGGACTGCGAGCTCCTACGAGCAGTACTTC.

V is TRBV5-5 and J is TRBJ2-7; a weak D match, TRBD1 (5 bases). CDR3 length: 15 amino acids. Trimming took off 0 bases at V and 2 bases at J, with 12 bases between the two ends. The germline gives CDR1 SGHKS, CDR2 YYEKEE (reference sequence). DNA of the CDR3: TGTGCCAGCAGCTTGGCTATGACAGTGACCTACGAGCAGTACTTC. The encoded protein is CASSLAMTVTYEQYF.

The rearrangement links TRBV18 to TRBJ1-1; 7 positions match TRBD1. The CDR3 contains 13 residues. Per germline, CDR1 KGHSH and CDR2 LQKENI. With 3 bases clipped from V and 10 bases from J, the junction kept 8 bases outside the gene matches. The CDR3 region is CASSPRQGEAAFF. CDR3 bases: TGTGCCAGCTCACCCCGACAGGGAGAGGCAGCTTTCTTT.

This chain links TRBV5-1 with TRBJ2-3; D is perhaps TRBD2 (6 bases). V was shortened by 0 bases and J by 1 base, with 12 bases between the two germline ends. The CDR3 totals 16 residues. CDR1 SGHRS and CDR2 YFSETQ come from the germline V gene. For the CDR3, the DNA is TGCGCCAGCAGCTTGGAGGGGCGGGGCGGCACAGATACGCAGTATTTT. Amino acids: CASSLEGRGGTDTQYF.